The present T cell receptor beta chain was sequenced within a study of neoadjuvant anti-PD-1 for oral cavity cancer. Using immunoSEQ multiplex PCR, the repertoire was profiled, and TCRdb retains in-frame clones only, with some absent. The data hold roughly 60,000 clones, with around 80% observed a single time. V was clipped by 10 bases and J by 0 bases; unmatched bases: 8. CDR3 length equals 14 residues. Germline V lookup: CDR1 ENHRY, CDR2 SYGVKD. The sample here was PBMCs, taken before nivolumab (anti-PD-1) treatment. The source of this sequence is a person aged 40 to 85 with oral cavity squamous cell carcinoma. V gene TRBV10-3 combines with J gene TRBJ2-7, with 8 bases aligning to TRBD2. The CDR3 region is CATSIAGISYEQYF. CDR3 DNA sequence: TGTGCCACCTCCATAGCGGGGATCTCCTACGAGCAGTACTTC.